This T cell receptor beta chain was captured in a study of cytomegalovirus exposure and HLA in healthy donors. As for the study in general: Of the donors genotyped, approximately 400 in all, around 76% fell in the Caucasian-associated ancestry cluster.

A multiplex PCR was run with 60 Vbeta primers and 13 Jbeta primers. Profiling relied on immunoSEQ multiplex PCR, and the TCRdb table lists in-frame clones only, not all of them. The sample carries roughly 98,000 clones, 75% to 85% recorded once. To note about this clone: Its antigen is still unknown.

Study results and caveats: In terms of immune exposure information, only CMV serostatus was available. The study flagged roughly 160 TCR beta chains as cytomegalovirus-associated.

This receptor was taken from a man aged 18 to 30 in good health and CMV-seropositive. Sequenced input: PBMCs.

The CDR3 nucleotides read TGTGCCAGCAGTTTAGGAGGGCACACTGAAGCTTTCTTT. Translated, it gives CASSLGGHTEAFF. The chain employs TRBV27 and TRBJ1-1; D is unresolved. Trimming shortened V by 2 bases and J by 3 bases, and 7 bases separated the two germline ends. The CDR3 length is 13 residues. CDR1 MNHEY and CDR2 SMNVEV come from the germline V gene (reference sequence).